A selection of T cell receptor beta chains follows, all from one sample in a study of beta chain features in type 1 diabetes. This table comes from immunoSEQ multiplex PCR, and its TCRdb copy is limited to in-frame clones, with some not included. The sample has roughly 240,000 clones; 68% are singletons. Sequenced input: naive CD4+ T cells from blood. These receptors originate from a man younger than 40 in good health. Each CDR3 is given with its conserved first and last residue. The size of a clone is reported for some rows only, either as once, few or many, or as a class for expanded clones.

V gene	J gene	clone size	CDR3 protein
TRBV5-1	TRBJ1-1	-	CASSLVGTGLGTEAFF
TRBV11-2	TRBJ2-2	-	CASSGRDGYTGELFF
TRBV30	TRBJ1-2	-	CACISYGYTF
TRBV10-3	TRBJ2-5	-	CAVHSHGQETQYF
TRBV30	TRBJ1-1	-	CAWTSQALNKEAFF
TRBV18	TRBJ2-3	-	CASSPLDTQYF
TRBV29-1	TRBJ1-1	-	CSVEPWAVNTEAFF
TRBV5-1	TRBJ2-7	-	CASSFPGYEQYF
TRBV6-5	TRBJ1-1	-	CASSHGIRTEAFF
TRBV28	TRBJ2-7	-	CASSSGSGSIHEQYF
TRBV13	TRBJ1-5	-	CASSLGPNQPQHF
TRBV7-9	TRBJ1-5	-	CASSSPGPGNQPQHF
TRBV30	TRBJ2-3	few	CAWSVQGIGTQYF
TRBV5-1	TRBJ2-3	-	CASSSDFVDTQYF
TRBV30	TRBJ2-5	-	CAWGDGHQETQYF
TRBV30	TRBJ1-3	-	CAWAIGQAAGNTIYF
TRBV5-4	TRBJ2-7	-	CASSPGGLTYEQYF
TRBV7-9	TRBJ2-1	-	CASSFVSYNEQFF
TRBV7-2	TRBJ2-1	-	CASKDGLSYNEQFF
TRBV30	TRBJ1-2	once	CAWSRTRDRDGYTF
TRBV7-2	TRBJ2-3	few	CASSGTGGLDTQYF
TRBV4-1	TRBJ2-1	-	CASSQQGGNEQFF
TRBV4-3	TRBJ2-5	-	CASIPKGTSGGLIQETQYF
TRBV25-1	TRBJ2-4	few	CASSSPGSQNIQYF
TRBV5-1	TRBJ2-7	-	CASSLGNYEQYF
TRBV29-1	TRBJ2-3	few	CSVDSAGGADTQYF
TRBV9	TRBJ2-3	-	CASSPGRDTQYF
TRBV5-1	TRBJ2-7	-	CASSFNMDRYEQYF
TRBV11-2	TRBJ2-7	-	CASSLVVFNEQYF
TRBV29-1	TRBJ1-1	-	CSGTGHANTEAFF
TRBV9	TRBJ2-2	-	CASSANRGTGELFF